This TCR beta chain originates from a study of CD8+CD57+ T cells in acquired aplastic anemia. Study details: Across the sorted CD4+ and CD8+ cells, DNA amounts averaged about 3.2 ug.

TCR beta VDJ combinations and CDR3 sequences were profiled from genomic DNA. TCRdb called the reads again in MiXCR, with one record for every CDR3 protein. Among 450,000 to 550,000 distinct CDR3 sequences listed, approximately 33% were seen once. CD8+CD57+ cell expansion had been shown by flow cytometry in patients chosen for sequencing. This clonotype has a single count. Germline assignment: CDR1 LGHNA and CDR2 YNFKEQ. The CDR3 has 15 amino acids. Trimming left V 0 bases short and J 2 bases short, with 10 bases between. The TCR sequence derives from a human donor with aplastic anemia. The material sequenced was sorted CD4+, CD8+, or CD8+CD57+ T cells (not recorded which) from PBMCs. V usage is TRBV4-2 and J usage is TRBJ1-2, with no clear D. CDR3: CASSQDPAGNYGYTF. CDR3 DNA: TGTGCCAGCAGCCAAGATCCCGCTGGAAACTATGGCTACACCTTC.